The rows below give T cell receptor beta chains drawn from one sample of a study of blood T cell repertoires in COVID-19. Data came from immunoSEQ multiplex PCR; TCRdb stores just in-frame clones and leaves some out. The table lists some 410,000 clones, roughly 90% of them singletons. What was sequenced was PBMCs or T cells enriched from blood (not recorded which). These receptor sequences come from a woman aged 25 to 39 with acute COVID-19. Both conserved end residues are part of each CDR3. D genes are given only for firm matches. Size is stated for part of the rows, as once, few or many counts, or as a class when the clone is expanded.

d_call: NA; j_call: TRBJ1-5; v_call: TRBV9; clone_size: NA; cdr3_nt: TGTGCCAGCAACTCAGGGTTTGGTAATCAGCCCCAGCATTTT; cdr3_aa: CASNSGFGNQPQHF
d_call: TRBD1; j_call: TRBJ2-1; v_call: TRBV29-1; clone_size: NA; cdr3_nt: TGCAGCGTTGTAGCAGGACAGGGAGGGTTCTTC; cdr3_aa: CSVVAGQGGFF
d_call: TRBD1; j_call: TRBJ1-2; v_call: TRBV19; clone_size: NA; cdr3_nt: TGTGCCAGTTCGGACAGGGCTGGCTACACCTTC; cdr3_aa: CASSDRAGYTF
d_call: TRBD1; j_call: TRBJ1-2; v_call: TRBV12-3/TRBV12-4; clone_size: NA; cdr3_nt: TGTGCCAGCAGCCCCGGGACAGGGGATGGCTACACCTTC; cdr3_aa: CASSPGTGDGYTF
d_call: TRBD2; j_call: TRBJ2-1; v_call: TRBV4-1; clone_size: NA; cdr3_nt: TGCGCCAGCAGCCTTCGGACTAGCGGAAGGTTCAACTCCTACAATGAGCAGTTCTTC; cdr3_aa: CASSLRTSGRFNSYNEQFF
d_call: NA; j_call: TRBJ2-7; v_call: TRBV5-4; clone_size: NA; cdr3_nt: TGTGCCAGCAGCGGGAGGGACAACCCCTACGAGCAGTACTTC; cdr3_aa: CASSGRDNPYEQYF
d_call: NA; j_call: TRBJ1-2; v_call: TRBV6-5; clone_size: few; cdr3_nt: TGTGCCAGCAGTTACTCGATTGGCGGCGGTGGTGGCTACACCTTC; cdr3_aa: CASSYSIGGGGGYTF
d_call: NA; j_call: TRBJ1-2; v_call: TRBV12-3/TRBV12-4; clone_size: NA; cdr3_nt: TGTGCCAGCAGTTTTGGGGGGTATGGCTACACCTTC; cdr3_aa: CASSFGGYGYTF
d_call: TRBD2; j_call: TRBJ2-7; v_call: TRBV29-1; clone_size: NA; cdr3_nt: TGCAGCGTCGCCAGCGGGGGGGGGTCCTACGAGCAGTACTTC; cdr3_aa: CSVASGGGSYEQYF
d_call: TRBD2; j_call: TRBJ2-7; v_call: TRBV2; clone_size: once; cdr3_nt: TGTGCCAGCAGTGAAGGCGGGGGGCGAAGCGAGCAGTACTTC; cdr3_aa: CASSEGGGRSEQYF
d_call: TRBD2; j_call: TRBJ2-2; v_call: TRBV27; clone_size: NA; cdr3_nt: TGTGCCAGCAGTCCCCGGGGGAGGGCTAACACCGGGGAGCTGTTTTTT; cdr3_aa: CASSPRGRANTGELFF
d_call: NA; j_call: TRBJ1-1; v_call: TRBV10-3; clone_size: NA; cdr3_nt: TGTGCCTCCGTTTCCGGACAGAACACTGAAGCTTTCTTT; cdr3_aa: CASVSGQNTEAFF
d_call: TRBD1; j_call: TRBJ2-3; v_call: TRBV5-1; clone_size: NA; cdr3_nt: TGCGCCAGCAGTTGGGGACAGGTGGGGACAGATACGCAGTATTTT; cdr3_aa: CASSWGQVGTDTQYF
d_call: NA; j_call: TRBJ2-3; v_call: TRBV7-3; clone_size: NA; cdr3_nt: TGTGCCAGCAGCTTAGTGGGGGGGCAAGATACGCAGTATTTT; cdr3_aa: CASSLVGGQDTQYF
d_call: TRBD2; j_call: TRBJ2-1; v_call: TRBV7-2; clone_size: once; cdr3_nt: TGTGCCAGCAATTTCCCGACTAGCGGGGGTATGGGTGAGCAGTTCTTC; cdr3_aa: CASNFPTSGGMGEQFF
d_call: NA; j_call: TRBJ2-4; v_call: TRBV19; clone_size: NA; cdr3_nt: TGTGCCAGTAGTACCGGACAGTTAAACATTCAGTACTTC; cdr3_aa: CASSTGQLNIQYF
d_call: NA; j_call: TRBJ1-1; v_call: TRBV2; clone_size: NA; cdr3_nt: TGTGCCAGCAGTGGAAGAATAGTTAACACTGAAGCTTTCTTT; cdr3_aa: CASSGRIVNTEAFF
d_call: NA; j_call: TRBJ1-2; v_call: TRBV24-1; clone_size: NA; cdr3_nt: TGTGCCACCAGTGCCACCTGGCAGGGTAGTGGCTACACCTTC; cdr3_aa: CATSATWQGSGYTF
d_call: NA; j_call: TRBJ1-4; v_call: TRBV25-1; clone_size: NA; cdr3_nt: TGTGCCAGCAGTCCCCAAGACAGGTTTTTAGATGAAAAACTGTTTTTT; cdr3_aa: CASSPQDRFLDEKLFF
d_call: NA; j_call: TRBJ1-3; v_call: TRBV7-2; clone_size: once; cdr3_nt: TGTGCCAGCAGCTCACAGGGACAAGCTGGAAACACCATATATTTT; cdr3_aa: CASSSQGQAGNTIYF
d_call: NA; j_call: TRBJ1-5; v_call: TRBV24-1; clone_size: NA; cdr3_nt: TGTGCCACCAGTGGGGGAGAAGACAGGTTCAATCAGCCCCAGCATTTT; cdr3_aa: CATSGGEDRFNQPQHF
d_call: NA; j_call: TRBJ2-2; v_call: TRBV7-9; clone_size: NA; cdr3_nt: TGTGCCAGCAGCTTATGGAGACAGCGCGCGAACACCGGGGAGCTGTTTTTT; cdr3_aa: CASSLWRQRANTGELFF
d_call: TRBD1; j_call: TRBJ1-1; v_call: TRBV7-9; clone_size: few; cdr3_nt: TGTGCCAGCAGCGTAGGGGGCAGAGAAGCTTTCTTT; cdr3_aa: CASSVGGREAFF
d_call: NA; j_call: TRBJ2-1; v_call: TRBV7-2; clone_size: NA; cdr3_nt: TGTGCCAGCAGCTTCTTGGGGGGAGGTAGTGTGAGCGATGAGCAGTTCTTC; cdr3_aa: CASSFLGGGSVSDEQFF
d_call: NA; j_call: TRBJ1-2; v_call: TRBV29-1; clone_size: few; cdr3_nt: TGCAGCGTTGACAGGGGTTACTATGGCTACACCTTC; cdr3_aa: CSVDRGYYGYTF
d_call: NA; j_call: TRBJ2-2; v_call: TRBV5-6; clone_size: once; cdr3_nt: TGTGCCAGCAGCCCGGGGGCCGGGGAGCTGTTTTTT; cdr3_aa: CASSPGAGELFF
d_call: TRBD1; j_call: TRBJ1-2; v_call: TRBV5-8; clone_size: NA; cdr3_nt: TGTGCCAGCAGCTTAGAGGGGGCGGACTATGGCTACACCTTC; cdr3_aa: CASSLEGADYGYTF
d_call: NA; j_call: TRBJ1-2; v_call: TRBV13; clone_size: NA; cdr3_nt: TGTGCCAGCAGCCTCCTAGGAAGCCCCCAGGGGTATGGCTACACCTTC; cdr3_aa: CASSLLGSPQGYGYTF
d_call: TRBD1; j_call: TRBJ2-7; v_call: TRBV7-9; clone_size: NA; cdr3_nt: TGTGCCAGCAGCGTCCAGTCAGGGGGCCACGAGCAGTACTTC; cdr3_aa: CASSVQSGGHEQYF
d_call: TRBD1; j_call: TRBJ1-1; v_call: TRBV6-5; clone_size: NA; cdr3_nt: TGTGCCAGCAGTCCCAAACCCGGACAGGAACAGAAGGCTTTCTTT; cdr3_aa: CASSPKPGQEQKAFF
d_call: TRBD1; j_call: TRBJ1-4; v_call: TRBV15; clone_size: once; cdr3_nt: TGTGCCACCAGCACACGAACAGGGGACGGTGAAAAACTGTTTTTT; cdr3_aa: CATSTRTGDGEKLFF
d_call: NA; j_call: TRBJ2-7; v_call: TRBV5-6; clone_size: once; cdr3_nt: TGTGCCAGCAGCTTTTACAGCTCCTACGAGCAGTACTTC; cdr3_aa: CASSFYSSYEQYF
d_call: NA; j_call: TRBJ1-2; v_call: TRBV7-9; clone_size: NA; cdr3_nt: TGTGCCAGCAGCTTAGCGGGGGAGGTCGGCTACACCTTC; cdr3_aa: CASSLAGEVGYTF
d_call: NA; j_call: TRBJ1-6; v_call: TRBV3-1/TRBV3-2; clone_size: NA; cdr3_nt: TGTGCCAGCAGCCAGGGGGGAGGTAATTCACCCCTCCACTTT; cdr3_aa: CASSQGGGNSPLHF
d_call: NA; j_call: TRBJ1-2; v_call: TRBV19; clone_size: NA; cdr3_nt: TGTGCCAGTAGTATAAAGCTCCTCGACTATGGCTACACCTTC; cdr3_aa: CASSIKLLDYGYTF
d_call: TRBD1; j_call: TRBJ2-5; v_call: TRBV7-2; clone_size: NA; cdr3_nt: TGTGCCAGCAGCTCAGTCCCGGGACAGGGGAGGGACTTC; cdr3_aa: CASSSVPGQGRDF
d_call: TRBD2; j_call: TRBJ2-1; v_call: TRBV10-3; clone_size: NA; cdr3_nt: TGTGCCATCAGTGACGCGGGGGGGTTCCGCAATGAGCAGTTCTTC; cdr3_aa: CAISDAGGFRNEQFF
d_call: NA; j_call: TRBJ1-5; v_call: TRBV12-5; clone_size: NA; cdr3_nt: TGTGCTAGTGGTTTGGGTGTGGAGGGTCAGCCCCAGCATTTT; cdr3_aa: CASGLGVEGQPQHF
d_call: NA; j_call: TRBJ2-7; v_call: TRBV21-1; clone_size: many; cdr3_nt: TGTGCCAGCAGCAGGCCAGGACAGGGGTACGAGCAGTACTTC; cdr3_aa: CASSRPGQGYEQYF
d_call: NA; j_call: TRBJ1-3; v_call: TRBV4-1; clone_size: NA; cdr3_nt: TGCGCCAGCAGCCTTAAACCACGGGACAACTCTGGAAACACCATATATTTT; cdr3_aa: CASSLKPRDNSGNTIYF
d_call: NA; j_call: TRBJ2-5; v_call: TRBV21-1; clone_size: NA; cdr3_nt: TGTGCCAGCAGCAAACGTTCCCCCCTCGGGACCCAGTACTTC; cdr3_aa: CASSKRSPLGTQYF
d_call: TRBD2; j_call: TRBJ2-1; v_call: TRBV7-2; clone_size: NA; cdr3_nt: TGTGCCAGCAGCTTAGCGGGCGGGGGGGCGTACAATGAGCAGTTCTTC; cdr3_aa: CASSLAGGGAYNEQFF
d_call: TRBD1; j_call: TRBJ1-3; v_call: TRBV5-1; clone_size: few; cdr3_nt: TGCGCCAGCAGCTTGGGGGACAGTGCATACTCTGGAAACACCATATATTTT; cdr3_aa: CASSLGDSAYSGNTIYF
d_call: TRBD1; j_call: TRBJ1-1; v_call: TRBV27; clone_size: NA; cdr3_nt: TGTGCCAGCAGCCGACAGGGGGCAGTATACACTGAAGCTTTCTTT; cdr3_aa: CASSRQGAVYTEAFF
d_call: NA; j_call: TRBJ2-3; v_call: TRBV5-1; clone_size: NA; cdr3_nt: TGCGCCAGCAGCCAGGGCCGAGCGGGAGATACGCAGTATTTT; cdr3_aa: CASSQGRAGDTQYF
d_call: NA; j_call: TRBJ2-7; v_call: TRBV7-8; clone_size: NA; cdr3_nt: TGTGCCAGCAGCTTGGGGAGCGCGGGGTCCTACGAGCAGTACTTC; cdr3_aa: CASSLGSAGSYEQYF